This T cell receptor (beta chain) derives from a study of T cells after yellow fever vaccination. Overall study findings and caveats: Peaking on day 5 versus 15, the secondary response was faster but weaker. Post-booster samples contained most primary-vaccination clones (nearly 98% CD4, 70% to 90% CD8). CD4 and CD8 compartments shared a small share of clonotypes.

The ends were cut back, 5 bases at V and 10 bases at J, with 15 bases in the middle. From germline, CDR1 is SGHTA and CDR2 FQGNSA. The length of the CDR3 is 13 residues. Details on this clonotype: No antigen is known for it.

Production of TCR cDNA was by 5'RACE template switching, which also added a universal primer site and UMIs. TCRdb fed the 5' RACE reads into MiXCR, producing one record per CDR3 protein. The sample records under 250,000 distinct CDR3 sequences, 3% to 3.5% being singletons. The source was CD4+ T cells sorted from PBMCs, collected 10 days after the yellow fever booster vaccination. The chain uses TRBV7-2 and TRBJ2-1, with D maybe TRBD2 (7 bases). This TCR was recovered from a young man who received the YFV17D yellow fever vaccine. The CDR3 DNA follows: TGTGCCAGCAGCCCCCGCACGGGGGGCGAGCAGTTCTTC. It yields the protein CASSPRTGGEQFF.